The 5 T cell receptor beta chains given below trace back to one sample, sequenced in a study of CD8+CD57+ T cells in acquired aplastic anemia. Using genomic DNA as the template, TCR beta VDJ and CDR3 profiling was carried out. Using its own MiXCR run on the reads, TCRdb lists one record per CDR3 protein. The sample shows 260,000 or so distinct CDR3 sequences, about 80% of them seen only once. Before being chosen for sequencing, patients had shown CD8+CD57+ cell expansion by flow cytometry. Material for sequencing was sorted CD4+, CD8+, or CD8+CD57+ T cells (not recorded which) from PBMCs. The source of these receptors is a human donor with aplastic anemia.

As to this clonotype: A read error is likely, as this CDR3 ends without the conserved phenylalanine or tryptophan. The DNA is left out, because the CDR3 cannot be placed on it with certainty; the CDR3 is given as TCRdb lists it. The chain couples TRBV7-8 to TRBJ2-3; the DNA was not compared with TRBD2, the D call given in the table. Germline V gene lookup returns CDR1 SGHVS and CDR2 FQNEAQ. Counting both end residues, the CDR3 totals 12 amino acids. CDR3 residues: CASSLAGGPQTQ.

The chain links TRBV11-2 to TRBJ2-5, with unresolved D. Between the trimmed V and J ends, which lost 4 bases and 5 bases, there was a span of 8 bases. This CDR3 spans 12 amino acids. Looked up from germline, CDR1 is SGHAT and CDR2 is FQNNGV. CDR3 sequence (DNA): TGTGCCAGCAGCTCCTTAGGGGAGACCCAGTACTTC. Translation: CASSSLGETQYF. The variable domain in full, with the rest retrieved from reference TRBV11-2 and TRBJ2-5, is EAGVAQSPRYKIIEKRQSVAFWCNPISGHATLYWYQQILGQGPKLLIQFQNNGVVDDSQLPKDRFSAERLKGVDSTLKIQPAKLEDSAVYLCASSSLGETQYFGPGTRLLVL.

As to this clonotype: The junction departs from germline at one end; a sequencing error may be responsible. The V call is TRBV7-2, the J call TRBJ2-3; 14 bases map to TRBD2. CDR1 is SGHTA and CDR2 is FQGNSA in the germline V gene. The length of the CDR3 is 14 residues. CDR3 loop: CASSLETSGGGQVF. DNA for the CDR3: TGTGCCAGCAGCTTAGAGACTAGCGGGGGGGGGCAGGTCTTT.

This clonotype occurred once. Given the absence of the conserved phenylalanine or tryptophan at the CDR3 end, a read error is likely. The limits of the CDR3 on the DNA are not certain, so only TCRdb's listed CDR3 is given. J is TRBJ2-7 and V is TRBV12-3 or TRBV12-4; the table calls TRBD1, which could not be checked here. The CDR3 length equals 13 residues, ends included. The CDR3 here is CASSLRQRGGRDL.

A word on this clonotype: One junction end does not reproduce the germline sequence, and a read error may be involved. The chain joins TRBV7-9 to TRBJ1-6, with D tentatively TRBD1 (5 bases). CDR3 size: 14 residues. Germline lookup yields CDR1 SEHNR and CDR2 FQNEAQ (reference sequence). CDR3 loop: CASSWTSEKSPLHF. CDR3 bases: TGTGCCAGCAGCTGGACATCCGAAAAGTCCCCCCTACACTTT.